The T cell receptor beta chain under discussion was sequenced for a study of OX40 agonist ivuxolimab in advanced cancers. In germline, CDR1 is SGHAT, CDR2 FQDESV (reference sequence). V lost 5 bases and J 3 bases, leaving 20 bases between the germline ends. There are 16 residues in the CDR3. Anyone with autoimmune disease history or systemic immunosuppression was excluded. Assay used: immunoSEQ multiplex PCR; TCRdb lists only in-frame clones, some missing. Among around 27,000 clones listed, around 76% were seen once. The origin of this receptor is an adult with an advanced solid tumor such as melanoma, head and neck, liver or kidney cancer. V is TRBV11-1 and J is TRBJ2-7, with D perhaps assigned TRBD1 or TRBD2 (5 bases each). Sample: CD4+ or CD8+ T cells sorted from blood, taken in a trial of the OX40 agonist ivuxolimab. In DNA form, the CDR3 reads TGTGCCAGCAGCCCACGGGGCAGTTGGACACTCTACGAGCAGTACTTC. Translating it yields CASSPRGSWTLYEQYF.